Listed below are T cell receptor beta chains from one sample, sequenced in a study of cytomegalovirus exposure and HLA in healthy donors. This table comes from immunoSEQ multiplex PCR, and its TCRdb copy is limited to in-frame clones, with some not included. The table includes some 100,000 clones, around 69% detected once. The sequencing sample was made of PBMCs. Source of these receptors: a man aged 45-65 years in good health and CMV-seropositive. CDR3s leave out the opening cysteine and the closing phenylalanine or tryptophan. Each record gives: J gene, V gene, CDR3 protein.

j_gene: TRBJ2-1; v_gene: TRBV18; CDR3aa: ASSPNRGDEQF
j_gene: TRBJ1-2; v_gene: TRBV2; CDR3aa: ASSDGQGDGYT
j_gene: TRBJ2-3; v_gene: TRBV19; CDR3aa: ASNPVPGDTQY
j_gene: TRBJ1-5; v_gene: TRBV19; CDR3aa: ASSMSRGQGAGNQPQH
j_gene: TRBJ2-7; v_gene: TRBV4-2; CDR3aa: ASSQVGGSYEQY
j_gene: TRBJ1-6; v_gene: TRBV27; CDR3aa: ASSSRTVSGSPLH
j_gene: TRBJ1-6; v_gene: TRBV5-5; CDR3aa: ASSLAPAGPPLH
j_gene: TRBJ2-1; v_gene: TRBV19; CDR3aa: ASSGGPYNEQF
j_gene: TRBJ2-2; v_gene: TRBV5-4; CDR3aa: ASSLFGRGLGTGELF
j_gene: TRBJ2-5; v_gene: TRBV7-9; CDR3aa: ASRRTGGQETQY
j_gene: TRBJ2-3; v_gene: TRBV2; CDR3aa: ASRFGGGGTDTQY
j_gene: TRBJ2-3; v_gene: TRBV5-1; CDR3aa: ASSPGLAGGRSTDTQY
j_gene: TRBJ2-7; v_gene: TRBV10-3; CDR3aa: AISESRYEQY
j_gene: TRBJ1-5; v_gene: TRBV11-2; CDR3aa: ASSLSGEGNQPQH
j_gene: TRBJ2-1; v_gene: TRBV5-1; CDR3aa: ASSPTSGAYNEQF
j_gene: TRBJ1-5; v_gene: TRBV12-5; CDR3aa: ASGLVLRDRHNQPQH
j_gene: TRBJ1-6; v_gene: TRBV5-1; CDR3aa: ASSLASMRYSPLH
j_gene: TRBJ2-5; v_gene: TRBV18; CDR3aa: ASSPRDREQETQY
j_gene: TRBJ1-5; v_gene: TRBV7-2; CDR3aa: ASSQGDRGAGQPQH
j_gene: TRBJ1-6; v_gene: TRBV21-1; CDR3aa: ASSKTDNAETNSPLH
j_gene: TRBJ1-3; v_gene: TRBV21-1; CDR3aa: ASSPYTGSGNTIY